This note documents a single TCR beta chain sequence. Which antigen it targets is not known. Per-base qualities were not stored, and no clone one base away is much larger. The library was made by 5' RACE. The reads were generated on an Illumina HiSeq 2500. A second PCR of about 7 to 12 cycles was run with a J-beta primer mix and a sample-barcoded 5' primer. Each TCR beta cDNA molecule received a unique molecular identifier from a template-switch 5' adaptor carrying 12 random nucleotides. Each sample yielded at least 2.5 million CDR3-containing paired-end reads. First-strand cDNA synthesis was performed from all RNA using the Mint cDNA synthesis kit, with priming by a TRBC-specific oligonucleotide. Following uracil-DNA glycosylase treatment, all cDNA underwent a first 18-cycle PCR with the universal primers M1SS and BC2_uni_R. As for how the authors treated the data: For normalization, 1 million high-quality reads, each with a distinct molecular identifier, were randomly selected from each sample. Reads sharing molecular identifiers were discarded rather than binned into consensus sequences. MiTCR, run with a Q25 quality threshold and the strictest error-elimination algorithm, handled CDR3 identification, clonotype clustering and error correction. Lower-bound total TCR beta diversity was estimated with a nonparametric unseen species model using Euler transformation. Starting from the raw public reads, TCRdb applied fastp trimming at Q25, assembled clones with MiXCR and retained in-frame beta chains. Entries that share a CDR3 protein sequence are merged under the most common genes and DNA. Clone size and V and J calls follow TCRdb, not the original study. The sample yields 750,000 or so distinct CDR3 sequences; more than 20% were counted once. The ten largest clones add up to 9% to 9.5% of the sample.

The donors were roughly 38 Caucasian individuals from Russia, aged roughly 6 to 90 years, who were systemically healthy. Each donor gave 8 to 10 milliliters of peripheral blood, collected into EDTA-treated Vacutainer tubes. PBMCs were isolated by Ficoll-Paque density-gradient centrifugation, with at least 6 million obtained per sample. Trizol reagent was used to extract total RNA from PBMCs, with at least 6 micrograms per sample. The percentages of naive CD45RAhigh/CD27high T cells were determined by flow cytometry on a PBMC aliquot from every donor. These data originate in a study of blood T cells in healthy people across ages (dated by TCRdb to 2015 to 2017). The study in broad terms: In model experiments, template switching captured about one uniquely barcoded TCR beta cDNA molecule for every two T cells. To track age-related changes in TCR beta repertoire diversity, the study relied on deep sequencing normalized with unique cDNA molecular identifiers. The donors were split into four age groups: young (average around 15 years), middle-aged (39), aged (more than 55) and long-lived (under 85). The study analyzed two additional independent replicas of 1 million unique cDNA reads from the same blood draw for two donors, one aged 18 to 30 and one aged 80 or older.

Broad study findings and their caveats: As age increased, observed TCR beta diversity per million T cells dropped in a roughly linear way, and a significant reduction was already evident by age roughly 36. Because donor CMV infection status was unknown, age-related changes in expanded clonotypes were potentially confounded. Compared with the aged group, the long-lived group had more naive CD4+ T cells, fewer expanded clones and increased TCR diversity, suggesting age selection. Estimates of total diversity based on one million sequenced T cells were regarded as lower bounds and as underestimates. Bulk unsorted PBMC profiling prevented conclusive comparison of naive and antigen-experienced compartments. The percentage of naive T cells measured by flow cytometry correlated strongly with observed TCR beta diversity.

The germline V gene encodes CDR1 SQVTM and CDR2 ANQGSEA. From V the trimming removes 4 bases and from J it removes 4 bases, while the gene matches leave 7 bases of the junction unaccounted for. Spanning cysteine to phenylalanine, the CDR3 consists of 14 amino acids. The only DNA kept is the CDR3, 42 bases in frame from the first base. This sample was shared with a second study, whose subject was T cells of mothers and their children. As described in the second report: Nine systemically healthy Caucasian individuals, comprising three mothers and their six children, were included as donors. cDNA synthesis used all of the extracted RNA, with 1.5 ug of RNA in each 15 ul reaction. In the second PCR, the M1S primer introduced both the sample barcodes and 2-4 random nucleotides. More than 9 million TCR beta CDR3 reads were obtained from each mother, and about 3 million reads were obtained from each child. Thymic selection shapes the output of TCR recombination in a similar way in related and unrelated pairs, and inherited differences have a minor effect. Normalized repertoire overlap in related mother-child pairs was always slightly higher than in unrelated mother-child pairs, but the difference was never significant. No persistent microchimeric T cell clones were found, with a detection sensitivity of approximately 100 clones per million clonotypes. To look for features that set related mother-child pairs apart from unrelated individuals, the researchers ran deep NGS to compare the TCR beta repertoires of mothers and children. Mothers averaged about 40 +/- 4 years of age and children averaged approximately 11 +/- 4 years. After adapter ligation was performed with NEBNext reagents, the libraries were sequenced on an Illumina HiSeq 2000 with 100+100 nt paired-end reads. Mother and child libraries were prepared a month apart and sequenced in separate runs to prevent cross-contamination. Each donor had between roughly 500,000 and 2,200,000 distinct TCR beta clonotypes identified. Naive TCR beta clonotypes were estimated from low-frequency clonotypes matched to each donor's FACS-determined naive share, without sorting.

Sequenced input: blood. The sequence derives from a boy aged 5 to 17 in good health. The rearrangement combines TRBV29-1 with TRBJ1-5; 7 bases in the junction line up with TRBD1. The DNA sequence is TGCAGCGTTGTATGGGACAGTTCAAATCAGCCCCAGCATTTT. Translated, it gives CSVVWDSSNQPQHF. The reference TRBV29-1 and TRBJ1-5 proteins fill in what lies around the CDR3, so the full variable domain reads SAVISQKPSRDICQRGTSLTIQCQVDSQVTMMFWYRQQPGQSLTLIATANQGSEATYESGFVIDKFPISRPNLTFSTLTVSNMSPEDSSIYLCSVVWDSSNQPQHFGDGTRLSIL.